The present T cell receptor beta chain was sequenced within a study of T cell repertoires in cytomegalovirus infection. Study-level information: A matching HLA type, together with CMV infection, was signaled by public TCR beta signatures. Study outcomes and limitations: HLA-C-restricted TCR beta clonotypes specific for CMV led the ex vivo response. Based on cumulative public TCR beta family frequency, carriers of CMV plus the relevant HLA were identified.

The CDR3 has 14 residues. Germline V gene data show CDR1 as LGHNA and CDR2 as YSLEER. V was pared by 0 bases and J by 2 bases, with 6 bases between. One entry per CDR3 protein, called by TCRdb with MiXCR from the reads. The sample yields fewer than 80,000 distinct CDR3 sequences, roughly 3.6% seen once. This clonotype was seen more than once but under ten times. As yet, its antigen is unknown. The chain is built from TRBV4-3 and TRBJ2-3; no firm D call. The receptor was isolated from a human donor in good health (CMV status not recorded). Some clones in this sample may be carry-over from other donors' samples. The specimen sequenced was PBMCs. CDR3 loop: CASSQDVTTDTQYF. The DNA for the CDR3 is TGCGCCAGCAGCCAAGATGTGACCACAGATACGCAGTATTTT.